This T cell receptor (beta chain) derives from a study of T-cell reconstitution after alpha-beta-depleted transplantation in children (dated by TCRdb to the mid-2010s). Background on the whole study: The study quantitatively tracked T-cell immune reconstitution after TCRalphabeta/CD19-depleted allogeneic hematopoietic cell transplantation in children using TCR repertoire profiling. Points the paper makes about the study in general: Over subsequent months, a decline in hyperexpanded clone frequencies was noted, and after one year, T-cell counts and TCRbeta diversity were mostly ascribed to newly produced T cells. The apparently early recovery of alphabetaT-cell counts about two months after transplant reportedly depended on only several hundred rapidly expanded clones that came from non-depleted graft cells. In some patients, high TCRbeta diversity at day 60 was attributed to recipient T cells and intrathymic progenitors that had survived conditioning.

This clonotype was observed at least ten times. It lacks a known antigen. The sample holds no much larger clone one base away, and base qualities are not on file. A distance of 8 bases separates the germline ends of V and J, which lose 4 bases and 1 base respectively. Its CDR3 holds 13 amino acids, cysteine through phenylalanine. Solely the CDR3 DNA is kept, with 39 bases framed from the first base. Sequences SGHRS (CDR1) and YFSETQ (CDR2) are obtained from the germline V gene. The method was PCR. These reads were obtained on an Illumina HiSeq 2500. TCR library preparation used molecular barcoding, with unique molecular identifiers applied to normalize quantification of the TCRbeta repertoire. Clones were called with MiXCR by TCRdb after fastp trimmed the public reads at Q25, and only in-frame beta chains were retained. Each CDR3 protein appears once, grouped with its most common genes and DNA. The sample table records approximately 800,000 distinct CDR3 sequences; 15% to 20% of these occur just once. The top ten hold 5% of the sample.

The sample's treatment or condition label, in plain terms: allogeneic hematopoietic cell transplantation with graft depleted of TCRalphabeta T cells and CD19 B cells. Transplant recipients were children who received TCRalphabeta/CD19-depleted allogeneic hematopoietic cell grafts. The TCR was taken from a male patient under 18 who had a stem cell transplant for acute lymphoblastic leukemia, so the T cells may come from the graft donor. Material: PBMCs, mostly from graft donor cells, obtained 360 days after TCRalphabeta/CD19-depleted stem cell transplant. The chain uses TRBV5-1 and TRBJ1-1, with an unclear D gene assignment. The CDR3 is CASSPTANTEAFF. The DNA is TGCGCCAGCAGCCCAACAGCGAACACTGAAGCTTTCTTT.